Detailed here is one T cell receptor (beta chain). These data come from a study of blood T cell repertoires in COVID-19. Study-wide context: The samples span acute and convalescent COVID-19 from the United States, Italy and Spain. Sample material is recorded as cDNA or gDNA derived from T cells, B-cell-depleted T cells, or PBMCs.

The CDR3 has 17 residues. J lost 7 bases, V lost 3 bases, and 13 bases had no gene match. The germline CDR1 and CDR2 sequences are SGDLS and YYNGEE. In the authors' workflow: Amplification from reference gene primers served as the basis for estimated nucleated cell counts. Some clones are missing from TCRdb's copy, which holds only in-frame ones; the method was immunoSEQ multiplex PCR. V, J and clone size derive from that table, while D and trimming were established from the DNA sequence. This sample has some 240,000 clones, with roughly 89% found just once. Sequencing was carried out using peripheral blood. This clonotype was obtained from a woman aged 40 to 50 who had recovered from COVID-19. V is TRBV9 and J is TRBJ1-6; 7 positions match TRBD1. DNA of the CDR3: TGTGCCAGCAGCGGGTACCGGGACAGCTCAACCAATTCACCCCTCCACTTT. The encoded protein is CASSGYRDSSTNSPLHF.